These 5 T cell receptor beta chains originate from one sample sequenced in a study of response to subunit inactivated influenza vaccine. TCRdb fed the RT-PCR reads into MiXCR, producing one record per CDR3 protein. The data contain hundreds of thousands of distinct CDR3 sequences, about 15% of them singletons. This specimen consisted of PBMCs from blood, obtained 14 to 15 days before vaccination. The receptor set was obtained from a man over 45 who received an inactivated influenza vaccine.

This clonotype has more than one count but fewer than ten. The V gene is TRBV6-2 or TRBV6-3, the J gene TRBJ2-5; D unclear. The CDR3 extends over 13 amino acids. Germline lookup yields CDR1 MNHEY and CDR2 SVGEGT. V lost 2 bases and J 2 bases, leaving 6 bases between the germline ends. The CDR3 sequence is CASSYGLQETQYF. The CDR3 nucleotides read TGTGCCAGCAGTTACGGGTTACAAGAGACCCAGTACTTC.

In its sample, this clonotype was seen a few times. The chain couples TRBV9 to TRBJ2-1; D not certain. Germline CDR1 SGDLS, CDR2 YYNGEE. V lost 4 bases and J lost 5, with 13 bases in between. The CDR3 is made up of 14 amino acids. The CDR3 region is CASSLSVGHNEQFF. CDR3 nucleotides: TGTGCCAGCAGCCTAAGTGTCGGCCACAATGAGCAGTTCTTC.

This clonotype was observed a handful of times. The chain carries TRBV28 and TRBJ1-1; the match to TRBD1 covers 9 bases. The ends lost 3 bases at V and 1 base at J; junction bases unmatched: 6. This CDR3 is 16 amino acids long. Germline loops: CDR1 MDHEN, CDR2 SYDVKM. CDR3 sequence (DNA): TGTGCCAGCAGTTTTCCCCGGGACAGGGCGAACACTGAAGCTTTCTTT. Translating gives CASSFPRDRANTEAFF.

This clonotype showed up just a few times. V is TRBV7-2 and J is TRBJ1-1; perhaps TRBD1 as D (5 bases). V gave up 5 bases and J gave up 3 bases, with 16 bases separating them. This CDR3 comprises 15 residues. Per germline, CDR1 SGHTA and CDR2 FQGNSA. As DNA, the CDR3 is TGTGCCAGCAGCCTCGGGGGGGGATTGGACACTGAAGCTTTCTTT. This sequence encodes CASSLGGGLDTEAFF.

This clonotype has just a few counts. J is TRBJ2-2 and V is TRBV5-6, with 8 bases identical to TRBD1. V gave up 0 bases and J gave up 5 bases; unmatched junction bases: 3. Per germline, CDR1 SGHDT and CDR2 YYEEEE. The CDR3 runs to 15 residues. CDR3: CASSLDRQGTGELFF. The CDR3 DNA reads as TGTGCCAGCAGCTTGGACAGACAGGGGACCGGGGAGCTGTTTTTT.